The clone carrying this TCR beta chain has a handful of counts. Its target is not known. This sample is part of a study of blood T cells in healthy people across ages. Researchers isolated at least 7 million PBMCs per sample. A second about 7 to 11 cycle PCR used barcoded and J-beta primers. Unique molecular identifiers of 12 random nucleotides labeled each cDNA. Each of the samples gave a minimum of 2.5 million paired-end reads that contained CDR3. MiXCR was run by TCRdb on the 5' RACE reads, yielding one entry per CDR3 protein. The sample contains 1.4 million to 1.5 million distinct CDR3 sequences, 40% to 50% of which appear only once. Germline assignment: CDR1 MNHNS and CDR2 SASEGT. CDR3 length equals 12 residues. With 10 bases clipped from V and 3 bases from J, the junction kept 4 bases outside the gene matches. Whole-study results and caveats: Since the PBMCs were unsorted, naive and antigen-experienced cells could not be conclusively compared.

The TCR sequence derives from a woman aged 18-35 years in good health. V gene TRBV6-1 combines with J gene TRBJ1-2; TRBD1 aligns across 8 bases. The sequenced sample consisted of blood. This CDR3 is CAIRGLDYGYTF. Written as DNA, the CDR3 is TGTGCCATCAGGGGGCTGGACTATGGCTACACCTTC.